A single sample gave rise to the 22 T cell receptor beta chains below, sequenced in a study of beta chain features in type 1 diabetes. Sequenced material consisted of expressed TCRB transcripts (all of the isolated RNA was reverse transcribed). This table comes from immunoSEQ multiplex PCR, and its TCRdb copy is limited to in-frame clones, with some not included. The table includes 200,000 to 250,000 clones, 9% to 10% detected once. Sequenced: naive CD4+ T cells from blood. The receptors originated from a young woman in good health.

The genes are TRBV2 and TRBJ1-5, with TRBD1 matching 7 bases. The length of the CDR3 is 14 residues. The V and J ends lost 6 bases and 9 bases, in that order; junction bases with no gene match: 11. Per germline, CDR1 SNHLY and CDR2 FYNNEI. CDR3 bases: TGTGCCAGCAGGGCTCAGGGGGAGTACCGGCCCCAGCATTTT. Its protein product is CASRAQGEYRPQHF.

The rearrangement links TRBV18 to TRBJ1-1, with D unresolved. CDR1 and CDR2 (germline): KGHSH, LQKENI. The V end lost 3 bases, the J end lost 4 bases, and 15 bases lay between the germline ends. This CDR3 is built from 15 residues. The CDR3 sequence is CASSPNSVGVTEAFF. CDR3 sequence (DNA): TGTGCCAGCTCACCCAATTCGGTCGGGGTCACTGAAGCTTTCTTT.

This clone was observed a handful of times. The genes are TRBV6-6 and TRBJ2-1; 12 positions agree with TRBD2. CDR1 is MNHNY, CDR2 SVGAGI, per germline (reference sequence). Trimming took 2 bases from V and 7 from J; bases not matched to a gene: 6. The CDR3 is 16 amino acids. CDR3: CASSYQPLAGGNEQFF. DNA for the CDR3: TGTGCCAGCAGTTACCAGCCCCTAGCGGGAGGGAATGAGCAGTTCTTC.

This clone was seen ten or more times. The V call is TRBV4-2, the J call TRBJ2-7, with D perhaps matching TRBD1 (6 bases). Trimming pared 0 bases from V and 1 base from J, leaving 10 bases between. In germline, CDR1 is LGHNA, CDR2 YNFKEQ. The CDR3 is made up of 15 amino acids. This chain's CDR3 is CASSQETGVSYEQYF. DNA for the CDR3: TGTGCCAGCAGCCAAGAGACAGGCGTATCCTACGAGCAGTACTTC.

The chain uses TRBV9 and TRBJ1-1; D is unresolved. This CDR3 is 14 amino acids long. V was shortened by 2 bases and J by 3 bases, with 11 bases between the two germline ends. Germline CDR1 SGDLS, CDR2 YYNGEE. CDR3 region: CASSVGSGYTEAFF. The CDR3 nucleotides are TGTGCCAGCAGCGTCGGGTCCGGGTACACTGAAGCTTTCTTT.

The V call is TRBV18, the J call TRBJ2-2; D ambiguous. Trimming removed 8 bases at V and 1 base at J, with 11 bases between. The CDR3 sequence is 14 residues long. Germline CDR1 KGHSH, CDR2 LQKENI. The CDR3 sequence: CASREQRNTGELFF. In nucleotides, the CDR3 is TGTGCCAGCCGAGAGCAGCGGAACACCGGGGAGCTGTTTTTT.

This clone was picked up a small number of times. V usage is TRBV5-1 and J usage is TRBJ2-3; the D gene is possibly TRBD2 (6 bases). The CDR3 runs to 14 residues. Germline CDR1 and CDR2: SGHRS and YFSETQ. V was shortened by 3 bases and J by 2 bases, with 10 bases between the two germline ends. Here the CDR3 DNA reads TGCGCCAGCAGCTCGGGGGAACACACAGATACGCAGTATTTT. It is translated as CASSSGEHTDTQYF.

The rearrangement joins TRBV6-8 to TRBJ2-2, with TRBD1 matching over 8 bases. The CDR3 covers 18 residues. Losses at the gene ends were 0 bases for V and 0 bases for J; bases not matched to a gene: 6. Per the germline V gene, CDR1 is MNHGY and CDR2 is SAAAGT. DNA of the CDR3: TGTGCCAGCAGTTACTCGAGTCAGGGGGCCTCGAACACCGGGGAGCTGTTTTTT. It specifies CASSYSSQGASNTGELFF.

In this sample, this clone turned up a few times. The chain recombines TRBV6-1 with TRBJ1-1; D gene uncertain. The V gene lost 5 bases and the J gene lost 10 bases, with 17 bases spanning the gap. The germline gives CDR1 MNHNS, CDR2 SASEGT. This CDR3 spans 13 amino acids. This CDR3 reads CASSRPTGNGAFF. For the CDR3, the DNA is TGTGCCAGCAGTAGACCTACCGGGAATGGAGCTTTCTTT.

This clone was recorded a few times. This chain joins TRBV7-9 and TRBJ1-5; 8 bases align to TRBD1. There are 15 residues in the CDR3. V was clipped by 7 bases and J by 2 bases; unmatched bases: 7. Germline V CDR1 and CDR2: SEHNR, FQNEAQ (reference sequence). The CDR3 bases are TGTGCCAGCACTCCAGGGGGCTACGGCAATCAGCCCCAGCATTTT. It codes for CASTPGGYGNQPQHF.

The table lists this clone with a count of one. This same CDR3 is encoded by further DNA sequences in the sample. CDR3 sequence (DNA): TGTGCCAGCAGCGTACTAGCGGGAGGGTATGAGCAGTTCTTC. It codes for CASSVLAGGYEQFF. V usage is TRBV6-4 and J usage is TRBJ2-1, with 13 bases fitting TRBD2. J was trimmed by 8 bases and V by 6 bases; bases with no gene match: 4. Germline values: CDR1 MRHNA, CDR2 SNTAGT. The CDR3 contains 14 residues.

This clone was seen a few times. The CDR3 here is CASSSGQGREKLFF. CDR3 nucleotides: TGTGCCAGCAGCTCGGGACAGGGTCGAGAAAAACTGTTTTTT. This chain uses TRBV7-2 with TRBJ1-4; the match to TRBD1 covers 9 bases. Trimming cost V 4 bases and J 8 bases; bases outside gene matches: 5. Germline-derived CDR1 and CDR2 are SGHTA and FQGNSA. CDR3 size: 14 residues.

The J gene is TRBJ1-5, the V gene TRBV27; D remains unclear. There are 13 residues in the CDR3. Germline-derived CDR1 and CDR2 are MNHEY and SMNVEV (reference sequence). V dropped 0 bases and J dropped 5 bases, with 5 bases sitting between them. In DNA, the CDR3 is TGTGCCAGCAGTTTATCGGCCTATCAGCCCCAGCATTTT. Its translation: CASSLSAYQPQHF.

This clone was observed a handful of times. The chain couples TRBV19 to TRBJ2-7; 9 nucleotides agree with TRBD1. Per the germline V gene, CDR1 is LNHDA and CDR2 is SQIVND (reference sequence). CDR3 length: 16 amino acids. Losses at the gene ends were 5 bases for V and 3 bases for J; bases not matched to a gene: 11. The CDR3: CASSVTGTGIDYEQYF. In nucleotides, the CDR3 is TGTGCCAGTAGTGTAACCGGGACAGGGATCGACTACGAGCAGTACTTC.

This clone was seen a handful of times. The chain recombines TRBV19 with TRBJ1-1; D gene ambiguous. In germline, CDR1 is LNHDA, CDR2 SQIVND (reference sequence). The CDR3 contains 13 residues. Trimming removed 6 bases from V and 1 base from J, with 9 bases in between. The CDR3 spells CASSVVQNTEAFF. Here the CDR3 DNA reads TGTGCCAGTAGCGTAGTCCAGAACACTGAAGCTTTCTTT. Together with reference TRBV19 and TRBJ1-1, the CDR3 gives the full variable domain: DGGITQSPKYLFRKEGQNVTLSCEQNLNHDAMYWYRQDPGQGLRLIYYSQIVNDFQKGDIAEGYSVSREKKESFPLTVTSAQKNPTAFYLCASSVVQNTEAFFGQGTRLTVV.

The gene calls are TRBV4-2 and TRBJ1-1; no reliable D call. V was clipped by 0 bases and J by 3 bases, with 14 bases between them. CDR1 and CDR2 from the germline V gene are LGHNA and YNFKEQ. The length of the CDR3 is 16 residues. The CDR3 bases are TGTGCCAGCAGCCAAGATCTCGGAGGGTCGGACACTGAAGCTTTCTTT. Protein sequence: CASSQDLGGSDTEAFF.

This chain links TRBV2 with TRBJ2-1, with 8 bases identical to TRBD2. Per germline, CDR1 SNHLY and CDR2 FYNNEI. CDR3 size: 14 residues. V shed 8 bases, J shed 0 bases, and the junction held 3 bases outside the gene matches. CDR3 DNA sequence: TGTGCCAGCGGTCGGGGGGGCTCCTACAATGAGCAGTTCTTC. The encoded protein is CASGRGGSYNEQFF.

The J gene is TRBJ1-6, the V gene TRBV6-1; weak D call: TRBD1 (5 bases). The CDR3 consists of 17 residues. Germline lookup yields CDR1 MNHNS and CDR2 SASEGT. Trimming cost V 2 bases and J 7 bases, with 18 bases left between them. The CDR3 loop reads CASSEPRRRGGNSPLHF. The CDR3 DNA is TGTGCCAGCAGTGAACCTCGCCGAAGGGGAGGCAATTCACCCCTCCACTTT.

This clone turned up a few times. This sequence joins TRBV30 and TRBJ1-2; D possibly corresponds to TRBD1 (5 bases). The V and J ends lost 4 bases and 6 bases respectively, with 15 bases between them. This CDR3 has 13 amino acids. In germline, CDR1 is GTSNPN, CDR2 SVGIG (reference sequence). This CDR3 is CAWIIWGGDGYTF. CDR3 DNA sequence: TGTGCCTGGATCATTTGGGGGGGAGATGGCTACACCTTC.

This clone was seen a handful of times. The rearrangement joins TRBV5-4 to TRBJ2-7; 10 nucleotides align to TRBD2. J was trimmed by 6 bases and V by 3 bases; bases with no gene match: 15. The CDR3 totals 17 residues. CDR1 SGHNT and CDR2 YYREEE come from the germline V gene (reference sequence). The DNA of the CDR3 is TGTGCCAGCAGCTCGGGGGGACCTAGCGGGAGTTTCGGCGAGCAGTACTTC. It encodes CASSSGGPSGSFGEQYF.

The rearrangement joins TRBV7-2 to TRBJ2-3; TRBD2 agrees at 7 bases. The V segment lost 5 bases and the J segment 0 bases; nucleotides outside the gene matches: 14. The germline V gene has CDR1 SGHTA and CDR2 FQGNSA. CDR3 length: 18 amino acids. The CDR3 sequence: CASSPDRWDYSSTDTQYF. The CDR3 bases are TGTGCCAGCAGCCCGGACCGATGGGACTACTCTAGCACAGATACGCAGTATTTT.

The chain joins TRBV7-3 to TRBJ2-1, with a possible D match to TRBD1 (6 bases). In germline, CDR1 is SGHTA, CDR2 FQGTGA. Trimming cost V 4 bases and J 6 bases, with 19 bases left between them. This CDR3 spans 16 amino acids. The CDR3 coding sequence is TGTGCCAGCAGCTCCGAAGGTGACAGGTTAGGCAATGAGCAGTTCTTC. Translation gives CASSSEGDRLGNEQFF.